This TCR beta chain was recorded in a study of blood T cell repertoires in COVID-19. Across the study: Whether acute or convalescent, the COVID-19 samples came from the United States, Italy and Spain.

Deletions cut 4 bases from V and 2 bases from J, with 9 bases between. The CDR3 consists of 13 residues. Germline lookup yields CDR1 LGHDT and CDR2 YNNKEL (reference sequence). Clones were sequenced by immunoSEQ multiplex PCR, and TCRdb holds only the in-frame ones, with some missing. The sample holds 65,000 to 80,000 clones, about 88% seen once. The chain joins TRBV3-1 (or the pseudogene TRBV3-2) to TRBJ2-7, with D maybe TRBD2 (5 bases). The material sequenced was peripheral blood. This clonotype was sampled from a man aged 65 to 85 with active or convalescent COVID-19. The CDR3: CASSRRGTYEQYF. CDR3 DNA: TGTGCCAGCAGCCGAAGAGGGACCTACGAGCAGTACTTC.